This T cell receptor beta chain was found in a study of T cells in Graves' hyperthyroidism and ophthalmopathy. Findings and limits, study-wide: From stable hyperthyroidism, ophthalmopathy was separated by a 13 V-J model.

This clonotype was counted a few times. What it binds is unknown. Researchers amplified the TCR beta CDR3 regions from RNA transcripts. A set of HTBI primers served as the primers for a first-round RT-PCR of the TCR CDR3. TCRdb reprocessed the multiplex PCR reads via MiXCR and lists one record per CDR3 protein. Found here are 350,000 or so distinct CDR3 sequences, roughly 17% of them singletons; the top ten hold more than 30%. Hyperthyroidism patients were newly diagnosed, had disease duration under 2 months, and were aged 18 to 65 years. Preceding any ophthalmopathy symptoms, the blood sample dates from first hyperthyroidism diagnosis. Per germline, CDR1 SGHDN and CDR2 FVKESK. J was trimmed by 8 bases and V by 4 bases; bases with no gene match: 13. The CDR3 sequence is 16 residues long.

Input material: blood. The chain couples TRBV14 to TRBJ2-1, with 8 nucleotides matching TRBD2. This receptor was taken from a woman aged 25 to 39 with Graves' hyperthyroidism that later progressed to Graves' ophthalmopathy. CDR3 DNA: TGTGCCAGCAGCCTTCGGGGGGGGGGTTCCCCCCATGAGCAGTTCTTC. It specifies CASSLRGGGSPHEQFF.